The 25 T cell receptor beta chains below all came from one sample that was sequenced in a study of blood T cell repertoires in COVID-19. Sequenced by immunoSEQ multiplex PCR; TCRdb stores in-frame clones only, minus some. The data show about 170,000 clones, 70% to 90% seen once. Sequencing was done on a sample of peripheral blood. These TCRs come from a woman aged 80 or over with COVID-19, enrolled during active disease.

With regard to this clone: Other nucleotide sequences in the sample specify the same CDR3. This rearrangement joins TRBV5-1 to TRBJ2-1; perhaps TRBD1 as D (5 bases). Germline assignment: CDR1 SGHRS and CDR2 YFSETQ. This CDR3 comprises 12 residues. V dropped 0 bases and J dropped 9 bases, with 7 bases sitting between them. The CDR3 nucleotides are TGCGCCAGCAGCTTGGAGGGGCTTGAGCAGTTCTTC. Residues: CASSLEGLEQFF.

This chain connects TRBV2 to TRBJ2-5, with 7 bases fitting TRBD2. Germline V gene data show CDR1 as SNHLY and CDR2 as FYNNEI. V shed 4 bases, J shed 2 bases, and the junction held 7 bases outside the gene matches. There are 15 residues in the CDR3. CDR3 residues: CASSGLAEHQETQYF. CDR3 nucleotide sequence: TGTGCCAGCAGTGGGCTAGCGGAACATCAAGAGACCCAGTACTTC.

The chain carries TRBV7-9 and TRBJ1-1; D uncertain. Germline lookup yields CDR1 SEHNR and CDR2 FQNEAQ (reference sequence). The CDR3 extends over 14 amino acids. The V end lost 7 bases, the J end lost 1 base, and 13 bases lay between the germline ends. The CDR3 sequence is CASNPGWGNTEAFF. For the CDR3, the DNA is TGTGCCAGCAACCCGGGGTGGGGGAACACTGAAGCTTTCTTT.

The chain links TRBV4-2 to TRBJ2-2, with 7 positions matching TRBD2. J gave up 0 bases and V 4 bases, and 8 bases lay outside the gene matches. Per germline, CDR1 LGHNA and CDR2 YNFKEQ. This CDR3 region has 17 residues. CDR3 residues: CASSRGRGLSNTGELFF. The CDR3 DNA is TGTGCCAGCAGCCGGGGGAGGGGACTATCGAACACCGGGGAGCTGTTTTTT.

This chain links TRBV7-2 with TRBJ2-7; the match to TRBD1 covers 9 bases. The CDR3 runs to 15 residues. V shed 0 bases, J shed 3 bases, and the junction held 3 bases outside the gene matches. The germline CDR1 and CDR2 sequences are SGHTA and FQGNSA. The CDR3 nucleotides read TGTGCCAGCAGCTTAGCGGGACAGGGTCTCTACGAGCAGTACTTC. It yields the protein CASSLAGQGLYEQYF.

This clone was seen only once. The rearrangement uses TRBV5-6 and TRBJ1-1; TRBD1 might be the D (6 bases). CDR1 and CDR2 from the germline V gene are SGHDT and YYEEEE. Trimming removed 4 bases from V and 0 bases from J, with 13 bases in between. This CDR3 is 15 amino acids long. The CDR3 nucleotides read TGTGCCAGCAGCCCGAGGACAGCATTGAACACTGAAGCTTTCTTT. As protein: CASSPRTALNTEAFF.

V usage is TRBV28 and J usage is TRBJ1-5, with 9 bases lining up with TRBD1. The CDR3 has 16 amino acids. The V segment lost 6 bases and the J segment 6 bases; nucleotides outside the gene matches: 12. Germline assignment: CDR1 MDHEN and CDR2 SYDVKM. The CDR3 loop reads CASSPPGQGIRQPQHF. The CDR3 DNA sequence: TGTGCCAGCAGCCCTCCCGGACAGGGGATCCGTCAGCCCCAGCATTTT.

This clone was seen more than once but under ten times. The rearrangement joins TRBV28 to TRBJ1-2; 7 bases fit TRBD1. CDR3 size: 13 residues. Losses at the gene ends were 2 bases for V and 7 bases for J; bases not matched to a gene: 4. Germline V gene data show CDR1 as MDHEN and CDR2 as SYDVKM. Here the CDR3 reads CASSLGGGSGYTF. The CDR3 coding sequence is TGTGCCAGCAGTTTAGGAGGGGGCTCTGGCTACACCTTC.

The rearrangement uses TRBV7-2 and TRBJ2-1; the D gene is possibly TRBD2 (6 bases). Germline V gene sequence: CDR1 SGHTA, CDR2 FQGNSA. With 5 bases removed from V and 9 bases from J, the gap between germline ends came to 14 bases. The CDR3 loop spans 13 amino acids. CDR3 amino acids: CASSPSVGSEQFF. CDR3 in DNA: TGTGCCAGCAGCCCTTCCGTCGGGAGTGAGCAGTTCTTC.

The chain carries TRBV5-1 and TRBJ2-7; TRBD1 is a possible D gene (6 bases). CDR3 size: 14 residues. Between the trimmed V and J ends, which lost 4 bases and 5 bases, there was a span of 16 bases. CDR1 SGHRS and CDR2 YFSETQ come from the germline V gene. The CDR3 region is CASSMLQGTHEQYF. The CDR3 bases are TGCGCCAGCAGCATGCTACAGGGCACGCACGAGCAGTACTTC.

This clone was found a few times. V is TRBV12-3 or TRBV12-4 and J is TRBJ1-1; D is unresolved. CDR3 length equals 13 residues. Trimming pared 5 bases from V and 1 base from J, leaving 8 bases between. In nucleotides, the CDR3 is TGTGCCAGCAGTGTCCAGTGGAACACTGAAGCTTTCTTT. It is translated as CASSVQWNTEAFF.

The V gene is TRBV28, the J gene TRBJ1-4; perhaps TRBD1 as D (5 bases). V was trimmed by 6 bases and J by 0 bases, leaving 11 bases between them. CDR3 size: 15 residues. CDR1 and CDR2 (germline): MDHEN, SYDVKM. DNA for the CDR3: TGTGCCAGCAGGCCCGGGGGGGCAACTAATGAAAAACTGTTTTTT. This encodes CASRPGGATNEKLFF.

The CDR3: CASSLTAQPQHF. The CDR3 DNA reads TGTGCCAGCAGTTTGACAGCCCAGCCCCAGCATTTT. The gene calls are TRBV12-3 or TRBV12-4 and TRBJ1-5; a possible D gene is TRBD1 (5 bases). The V gene lost 3 bases and the J gene lost 7 bases, with 7 bases spanning the gap. This CDR3 contains 12 residues.

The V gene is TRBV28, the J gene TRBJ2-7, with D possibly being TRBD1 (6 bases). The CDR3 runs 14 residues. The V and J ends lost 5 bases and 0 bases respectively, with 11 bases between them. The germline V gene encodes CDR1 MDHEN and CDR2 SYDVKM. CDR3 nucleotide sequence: TGTGCCAGCAGTGGGACATCGAGCTCCTACGAGCAGTACTTC. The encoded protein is CASSGTSSSYEQYF.

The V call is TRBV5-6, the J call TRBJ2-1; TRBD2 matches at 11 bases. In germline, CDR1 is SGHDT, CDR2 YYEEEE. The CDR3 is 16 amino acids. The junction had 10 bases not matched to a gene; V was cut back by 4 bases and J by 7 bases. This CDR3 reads CASSTRLAGYGNEQFF. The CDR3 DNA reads TGTGCCAGCAGCACTAGACTAGCGGGATATGGGAATGAGCAGTTCTTC.

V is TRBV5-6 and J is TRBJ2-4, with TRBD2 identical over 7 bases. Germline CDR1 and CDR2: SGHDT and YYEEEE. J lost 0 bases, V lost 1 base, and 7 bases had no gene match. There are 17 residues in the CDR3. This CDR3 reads CASSLTTSVIAKNIQYF. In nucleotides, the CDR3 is TGTGCCAGCAGCTTGACTACTAGCGTCATAGCCAAAAACATTCAGTACTTC. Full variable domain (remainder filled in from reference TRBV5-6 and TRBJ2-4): DAGVTQSPTHLIKTRGQQVTLRCSPKSGHDTVSWYQQALGQGPQFIFQYYEEEERQRGNFPDRFSGHQFPNYSSELNVNALLLGDSALYLCASSLTTSVIAKNIQYFGAGTRLSVL.

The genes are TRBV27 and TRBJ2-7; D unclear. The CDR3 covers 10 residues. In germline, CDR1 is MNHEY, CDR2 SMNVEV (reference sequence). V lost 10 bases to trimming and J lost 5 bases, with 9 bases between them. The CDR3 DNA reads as TGTGCCACCCCCTTCGACGAGCAGTACTTC. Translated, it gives CATPFDEQYF.

For the CDR3, the DNA is TGTGCCAGCTCCCTGCAGGCGGTGAGGGGACAGGGACATGTGGACACTGAAGCTTTCTTT. Protein: CASSLQAVRGQGHVDTEAFF. V is TRBV18 and J is TRBJ1-1, with 9 bases lining up with TRBD1. V dropped 6 bases and J dropped 3; count of bases not matched to a gene: 23. The CDR3 has 20 residues. Germline CDR1 is KGHSH and CDR2 is LQKENI.

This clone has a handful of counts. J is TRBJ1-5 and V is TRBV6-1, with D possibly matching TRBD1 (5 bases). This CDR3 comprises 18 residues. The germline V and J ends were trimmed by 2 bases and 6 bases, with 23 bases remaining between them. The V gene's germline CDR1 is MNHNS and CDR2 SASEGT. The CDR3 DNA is TGTGCCAGCAGTGAACATAGTGGGGCGGGAGGATCGGGTCAGCCCCAGCATTTT. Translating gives CASSEHSGAGGSGQPQHF.

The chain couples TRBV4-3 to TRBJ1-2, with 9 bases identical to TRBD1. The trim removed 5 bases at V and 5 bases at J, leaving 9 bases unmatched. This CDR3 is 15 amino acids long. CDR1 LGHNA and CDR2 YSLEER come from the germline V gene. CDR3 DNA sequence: TGCGCCAGCAGCAGACGGACAGGGGACGCTTATGGCTACACCTTC. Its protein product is CASSRRTGDAYGYTF.

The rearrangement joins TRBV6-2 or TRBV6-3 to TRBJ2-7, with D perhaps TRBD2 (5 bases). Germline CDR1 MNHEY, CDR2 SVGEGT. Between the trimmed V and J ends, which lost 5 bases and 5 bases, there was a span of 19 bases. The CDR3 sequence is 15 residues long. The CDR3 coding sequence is TGTGCCAGCAGTGGGAACGTGGGAGTGCAAAACGAGCAGTACTTC. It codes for CASSGNVGVQNEQYF.

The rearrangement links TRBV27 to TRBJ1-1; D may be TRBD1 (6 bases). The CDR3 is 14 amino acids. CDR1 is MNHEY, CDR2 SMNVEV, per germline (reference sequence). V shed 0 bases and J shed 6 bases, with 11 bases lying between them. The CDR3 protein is CASSLSVEGAEAFF. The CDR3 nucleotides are TGTGCCAGCAGTTTATCGGTTGAGGGGGCTGAAGCTTTCTTT.

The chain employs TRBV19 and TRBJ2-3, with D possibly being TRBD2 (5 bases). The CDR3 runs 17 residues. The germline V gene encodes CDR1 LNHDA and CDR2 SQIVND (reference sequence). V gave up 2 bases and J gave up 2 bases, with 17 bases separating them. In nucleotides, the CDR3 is TGTGCCAGTAGTATAAAGGTTGTGGGAGTAAACACAGATACGCAGTATTTT. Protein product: CASSIKVVGVNTDTQYF.

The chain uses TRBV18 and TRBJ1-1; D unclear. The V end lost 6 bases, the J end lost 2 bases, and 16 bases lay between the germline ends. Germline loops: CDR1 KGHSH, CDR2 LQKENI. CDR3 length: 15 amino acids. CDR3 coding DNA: TGTGCCAGCTCGCAAACGGGCGGGGAAAACACTGAAGCTTTCTTT. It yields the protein CASSQTGGENTEAFF.

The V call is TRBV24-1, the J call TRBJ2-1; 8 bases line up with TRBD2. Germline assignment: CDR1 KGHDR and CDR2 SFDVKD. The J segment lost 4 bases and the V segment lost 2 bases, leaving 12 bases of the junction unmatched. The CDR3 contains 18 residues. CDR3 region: CATSDSRVGSGMYNEQFF. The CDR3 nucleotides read TGTGCCACCAGTGATTCCCGCGTTGGTAGCGGGATGTACAATGAGCAGTTCTTC.